Below, one T cell receptor beta chain is given with its context. Primary melanoma in these patients was surgically resected but could recur metastatically. Generated by immunoSEQ multiplex PCR, the TCRdb table keeps only in-frame clones and is missing some. This sample has about 1,500 clones, with around 80% found just once. Germline V gene data show CDR1 as MGHRA and CDR2 as YSYEKL. The CDR3 consists of 18 residues. Trimming removed 1 base at V and 4 bases at J, with 19 bases between. This specimen comes from a study of primary melanoma T cells and metastatic recurrence. Study context: Tumors were T2–T4 primary melanomas thicker than 1 mm.

The TCR comes from a human donor with melanoma. Sample: melanoma tumor tissue. The rearrangement joins TRBV4-1 to TRBJ2-2; D is unresolved. CDR3 residues: CASSQGGAPRKGTGELFF. In nucleotides, the CDR3 is TGCGCCAGCAGCCAAGGAGGAGCCCCCAGGAAGGGCACCGGGGAGCTGTTTTTT.